The 14 T cell receptor beta chains given below trace back to one sample, sequenced in a study of T cell responses to AZD1222 COVID-19 vaccine. Libraries were prepared by immunoSEQ multiplex PCR; TCRdb keeps only in-frame clonotypes and omits some of them. The sample records about 100,000 clones, about 87% being singletons. Sequencing was performed on peripheral blood, taken on day 0 of AZD1222 vaccination. The receptors derive from an adult in good health.

V usage is TRBV27 and J usage is TRBJ1-4; TRBD1 matches 8 bases. V lost 6 bases to trimming and J lost 4 bases; unmatched junction nucleotides: 4. The CDR3 runs to 14 residues. Germline V CDR1 and CDR2: MNHEY, SMNVEV (reference sequence). The CDR3 DNA is TGTGCCAGCAGCTGGACAGGGTATAATGAAAAACTGTTTTTT. This codes for CASSWTGYNEKLFF.

The chain has TRBV14 and TRBJ1-1; the match to TRBD1 covers 9 bases. The CDR3 contains 16 residues. From germline, CDR1 is SGHDN and CDR2 FVKESK. J lost 6 bases, V lost 4 bases, and 12 bases had no gene match. The CDR3 nucleotides are TGTGCCAGCAGCCCCTACCGGACAGGGGCTAGGCCTGAAGCTTTCTTT. This codes for CASSPYRTGARPEAFF.

The chain uses TRBV15 and TRBJ1-1; perhaps TRBD1 as D (5 bases). CDR3 length equals 12 residues. Per the germline V gene, CDR1 is LNHNV and CDR2 is YYDKDF (reference sequence). Between the trimmed V and J ends, which lost 0 bases and 7 bases, there was a span of 6 bases. The CDR3 is CATSRETGEAFF. The CDR3 nucleotides read TGTGCCACCAGCAGAGAAACAGGTGAAGCTTTCTTT.

The chain recombines TRBV2 with TRBJ2-7; D gene unclear. The CDR3 length is 10 residues. Germline loops: CDR1 SNHLY, CDR2 FYNNEI. Trimming removed 9 bases from V and 7 bases from J, with 10 bases in between. Written as DNA, the CDR3 is TGTGCCAGTCTGAGGATGGAGCAGTACTTC. Its translation: CASLRMEQYF.

Here the CDR3 reads CASSADRGIWNTEAFF. CDR3 coding DNA: TGTGCCAGCAGCGCTGACAGGGGAATCTGGAACACTGAAGCTTTCTTT. The chain recombines TRBV7-9 with TRBJ1-1; 8 nucleotides match TRBD1. V shed 5 bases, J shed 1 base, and the junction held 9 bases outside the gene matches. Germline V gene data show CDR1 as SEHNR and CDR2 as FQNEAQ (reference sequence). This CDR3 contains 16 residues.

The chain employs TRBV4-1 and TRBJ1-2; 8 bases match TRBD1. The CDR3 runs 13 residues. Trimming removed 3 bases from V and 6 bases from J; junction bases left unmatched: 3. CDR1 is MGHRA and CDR2 is YSYEKL in the germline V gene. This chain's CDR3 is CASSHLTGDGYTF. Written as DNA, the CDR3 is TGCGCCAGCAGCCACCTGACAGGGGATGGCTACACCTTC.

V gene TRBV30 combines with J gene TRBJ1-5; TRBD1 might be the D (5 bases). V was clipped by 0 bases and J by 1 base, with 10 bases between them. Germline CDR1 and CDR2: GTSNPN and SVGIG (reference sequence). The CDR3 is 15 residues long. This chain's CDR3 is CAWSVWGKSNQPQHF. DNA of the CDR3: TGTGCCTGGAGTGTTTGGGGGAAAAGCAATCAGCCCCAGCATTTT. Filled out from reference TRBV30 and TRBJ1-5, the complete variable domain reads SQTIHQWPATLVQPVGSPLSLECTVEGTSNPNLYWYRQAAGRGLQLLFYSVGIGQISSEVPQNLSASRPQDRQFILSSKKLLLSDSGFYLCAWSVWGKSNQPQHFGDGTRLSIL.

This chain connects TRBV5-1 to TRBJ1-1; D is uncertain. V lost 0 bases and J 2 bases, leaving 11 bases between the germline ends. Germline V lookup: CDR1 SGHRS, CDR2 YFSETQ. The CDR3 extends over 15 amino acids. CDR3 amino acids: CASSLAHWENTEAFF. The DNA of the CDR3 is TGCGCCAGCAGCTTGGCCCATTGGGAAAACACTGAAGCTTTCTTT. The full variable domain, with the rest looked up from reference TRBV5-1 and TRBJ1-1, is KAGVTQTPRYLIKTRGQQVTLSCSPISGHRSVSWYQQTPGQGLQFLFEYFSETQRNKGNFPGRFSGRQFSNSRSEMNVSTLELGDSALYLCASSLAHWENTEAFFGQGTRLTVV.

The rearrangement links TRBV4-3 to TRBJ1-3; no reliable D call. CDR1 and CDR2 from the germline V gene are LGHNA and YSLEER. The V end lost 0 bases, the J end lost 5 bases, and 14 bases lay between the germline ends. This CDR3 spans 16 amino acids. The CDR3 protein is CASSQEVSGGRNTIYF. The CDR3 nucleotides read TGCGCCAGCAGCCAAGAAGTGTCGGGCGGGCGAAACACCATATATTTT.

J is TRBJ1-6 and V is TRBV27; D remains ambiguous. CDR1 is MNHEY and CDR2 is SMNVEV in the germline V gene (reference sequence). This CDR3 spans 17 amino acids. The V and J ends lost 1 base and 11 bases respectively, with 21 bases between them. CDR3 loop: CASSLWLTGSSGPPLHF. Written as DNA, the CDR3 is TGTGCCAGCAGTTTATGGTTGACCGGGAGCTCCGGTCCACCCCTCCACTTT.

The CDR3 reads CASSQEGDSGGANEQFF. Here the CDR3 DNA reads TGTGCCAGCAGCCAAGAGGGGGATAGCGGGGGAGCCAATGAGCAGTTCTTC. The chain couples TRBV4-2 to TRBJ2-1; 9 bases are a match to TRBD2. CDR3 length equals 17 residues. The germline V gene has CDR1 LGHNA and CDR2 YNFKEQ. J gave up 6 bases and V 0 bases, and 9 bases lay outside the gene matches.

As DNA, the CDR3 is TGTGCCAGCAGTGACTCGAATGAAGGGGACAGCAGACACCAAGAGACCCAGTACTTC. This gives the protein CASSDSNEGDSRHQETQYF. The J gene is TRBJ2-5, the V gene TRBV6-4, with 7 bases that match TRBD1. The germline V gene has CDR1 MRHNA and CDR2 SNTAGT. J lost 0 bases, V lost 0 bases, and 13 bases had no gene match. CDR3 length: 19 residues.

A note on this clone: Additional DNA sequences in this sample encode the identical CDR3. The V call is TRBV5-6, the J call TRBJ2-7; D unresolved. The V gene lost 4 bases and the J gene lost 2 bases, with 7 bases spanning the gap. The V gene's germline CDR1 is SGHDT and CDR2 YYEEEE. The CDR3 covers 12 residues. The CDR3 loop reads CASSRQTYEQYF. For the CDR3, the DNA is TGTGCCAGCAGCAGGCAGACCTACGAGCAGTACTTC. Full variable domain (rest looked up from reference TRBV5-6 and TRBJ2-7): DAGVTQSPTHLIKTRGQQVTLRCSPKSGHDTVSWYQQALGQGPQFIFQYYEEEERQRGNFPDRFSGHQFPNYSSELNVNALLLGDSALYLCASSRQTYEQYFGPGTRLTVT.

The chain is built from TRBV6-2 or TRBV6-3 and TRBJ2-1; no clear D. Trimming left V 2 bases short and J 9 bases short, with 14 bases between. CDR3 length equals 14 residues. Germline V lookup: CDR1 MNHEY, CDR2 SVGEGT. CDR3 in amino acids: CASSYDPAASEQFF. DNA of the CDR3: TGTGCCAGCAGTTACGACCCCGCGGCCTCTGAGCAGTTCTTC.